This T cell receptor (beta chain) comes out of a study of CD8 T cells in Susac syndrome (dated by TCRdb to between 2018 and 2020). A note on the overall study: Repertoire sequencing was used to test whether CD8+ T cell activation and differentiation in Susac syndrome was antigen driven. Study-wide conclusions, independent of this receptor: The number of individuals in the TCR sequencing and HLA analysis was recognized as being relatively small.

RNA was extracted using the RNeasy kit, and roughly 0.45 to 1 ug of the RNA was reverse transcribed with random hexamers. The immunoSEQ multiplex PCR assay, covering 54 Vbeta and 13 Jbeta segments, was used to amplify TCR beta CDR3 regions. Bias from PCR amplification was corrected by using a synthetic template baseline for primer optimization and for computational correction. Regarding the original processing steps: Reads were annotated to V, D and J genes per IMGT and analyzed with immunoSEQ Analyzer, keeping only productive sequences. Clonality was calculated as one minus the Shannon entropy normalized by log2 of the number of productive unique sequences. For each patient and control, public and private clones were evaluated among the 100 most prevalent clones. Clones were defined as Susac-specific if absent from the healthy and MS cohorts, from roughly 1,100 published viral clones and from other ImmuneACCESS disease sequences. TCRdb trimmed public reads at Q25 via fastp, called clones via MiXCR and kept in-frame beta chains. CDR3 protein duplicates are merged, each entry listing the most common genes and DNA. These V and J calls derive from TCRdb rather than the authors' analysis. This sample lists around 190,000 distinct CDR3 sequences; 80% to 95% were detected once. 0.1% of the sample is held by the ten biggest clonotypes.

As concerns this clonotype: The clone's antigen remains unknown. No clone much larger than this one lies a single base away; base qualities are absent.

Peripheral blood CD8+ and CD4+ T cells from healthy donors, Susac syndrome patients and multiple sclerosis patients were profiled using high-throughput TCR beta sequencing. Healthy donors were included as age- and sex-matched controls. Bulk CD8+ and CD4+ T cells were purified by magnetic negative isolation, while CD8+ TEMRA cells were enriched using FACS. Blood was collected in EDTA tubes and processed within 24 hours, with PBMCs isolated through density gradient centrifugation. PBMCs intended for TCR sequencing were cryopreserved in liquid nitrogen and were subsequently thawed in a 37 degrees C water bath. A purity of at least 90% was achieved for sorted or isolated CD4+, CD8+ and CD8+ TEMRA cells. Specimen: CD4+ T cells from PBMCs. The receptor's source is a human donor in good health.

The bases read TGTGCCAGCAGCCTAAGATCGCTCATCCGCGGAAACACCATATATTTT. The encoded protein is CASSLRSLIRGNTIYF. The chain uses TRBV14 and TRBJ1-3, with the D gene uncertain. CDR1 and CDR2 were assigned from the germline V gene as SGHDN and FVKESK. Its CDR3 holds 16 amino acids, cysteine through phenylalanine. This entry keeps only the CDR3 DNA: 48 bases, framed from base 1. At the junction V is shortened by 4 bases and J by 4 bases, with 17 bases in between.